Sequencing of this TCR beta chain was carried out in a study of cytomegalovirus exposure and HLA in healthy donors. Study results and limitations: A later analysis reportedly identified an Asian-associated ancestry cluster as carrying fewer N-insertions than the approximately 620-donor mean.

Germline V CDR1 and CDR2: MNHEY, SMNVEV (reference sequence). The trim removed 4 bases at V and 4 bases at J, leaving 8 bases unmatched. This CDR3 is built from 15 residues. Note on this clone: Its antigen is unidentified.

Use of 60 Vbeta and 13 Jbeta primers characterized the PCR. Produced via immunoSEQ multiplex PCR; TCRdb's table is partial and in-frame only. The profile covers about 120,000 clones, with 70% to 80% appearing a single time and 4% to 5% taken by the ten largest. The TCR sequence derives from a woman aged 40 to 50 in good health and CMV-seropositive. Sequenced: PBMCs. The rearrangement links TRBV27 to TRBJ1-1; 8 nucleotides match TRBD1. The CDR3 nucleotides are TGTGCCAGCAGTTCCCCCTTTACAGGGGGCACTGAAGCTTTCTTT. It yields the protein CASSSPFTGGTEAFF.